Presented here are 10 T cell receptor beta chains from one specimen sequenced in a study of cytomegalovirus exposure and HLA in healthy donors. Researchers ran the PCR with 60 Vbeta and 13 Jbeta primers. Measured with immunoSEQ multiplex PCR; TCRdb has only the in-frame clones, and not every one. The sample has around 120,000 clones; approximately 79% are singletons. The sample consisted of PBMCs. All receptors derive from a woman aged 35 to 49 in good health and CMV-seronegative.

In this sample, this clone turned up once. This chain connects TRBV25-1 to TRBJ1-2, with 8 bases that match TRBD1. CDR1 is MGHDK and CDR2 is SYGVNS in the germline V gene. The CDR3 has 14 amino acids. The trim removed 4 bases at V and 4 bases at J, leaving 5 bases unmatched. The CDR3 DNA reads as TGTGCCAGCAGTGGGGCGGGACAGGTCTATGGCTACACCTTC. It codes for CASSGAGQVYGYTF.

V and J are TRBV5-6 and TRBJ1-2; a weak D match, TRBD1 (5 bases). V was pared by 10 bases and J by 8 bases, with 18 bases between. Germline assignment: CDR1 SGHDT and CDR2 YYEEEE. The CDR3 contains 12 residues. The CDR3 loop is CAPQRDQGGYTF. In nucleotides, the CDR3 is TGTGCCCCCCAACGCGACCAGGGAGGCTACACCTTC.

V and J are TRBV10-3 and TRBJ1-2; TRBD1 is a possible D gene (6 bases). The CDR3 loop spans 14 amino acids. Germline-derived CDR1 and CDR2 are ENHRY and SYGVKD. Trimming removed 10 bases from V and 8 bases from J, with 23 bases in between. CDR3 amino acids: CASSKGGYRIGYTF. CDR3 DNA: TGTGCCAGCTCCAAGGGGGGGTATAGAATAGGCTACACCTTC.

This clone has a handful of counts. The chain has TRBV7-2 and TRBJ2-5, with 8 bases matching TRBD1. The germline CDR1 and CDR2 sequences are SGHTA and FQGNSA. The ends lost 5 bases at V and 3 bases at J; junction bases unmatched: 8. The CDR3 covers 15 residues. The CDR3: CASSISGTGEETQYF. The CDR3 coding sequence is TGTGCCAGCAGCATTTCCGGGACAGGAGAAGAGACCCAGTACTTC.

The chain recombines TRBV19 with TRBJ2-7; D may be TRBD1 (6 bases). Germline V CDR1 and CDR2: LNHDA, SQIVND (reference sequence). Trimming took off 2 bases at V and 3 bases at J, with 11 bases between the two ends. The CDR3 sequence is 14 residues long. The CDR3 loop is CASSIFGQIYEQYF. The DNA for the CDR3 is TGTGCCAGTAGTATATTCGGACAGATCTACGAGCAGTACTTC.

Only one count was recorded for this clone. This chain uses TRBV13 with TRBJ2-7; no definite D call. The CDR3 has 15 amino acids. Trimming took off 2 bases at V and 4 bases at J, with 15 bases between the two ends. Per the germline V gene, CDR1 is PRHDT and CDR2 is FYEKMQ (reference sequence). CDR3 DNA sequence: TGTGCCAGCAGCTTACAGGATTCCTTCGGATACGAGCAGTACTTC. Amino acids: CASSLQDSFGYEQYF.

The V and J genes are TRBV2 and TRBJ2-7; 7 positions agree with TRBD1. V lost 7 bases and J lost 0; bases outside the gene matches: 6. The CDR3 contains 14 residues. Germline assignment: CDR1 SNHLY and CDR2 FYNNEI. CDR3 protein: CASKDRFGSYEQYF. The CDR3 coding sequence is TGTGCCAGCAAGGACAGGTTCGGCTCCTACGAGCAGTACTTC.

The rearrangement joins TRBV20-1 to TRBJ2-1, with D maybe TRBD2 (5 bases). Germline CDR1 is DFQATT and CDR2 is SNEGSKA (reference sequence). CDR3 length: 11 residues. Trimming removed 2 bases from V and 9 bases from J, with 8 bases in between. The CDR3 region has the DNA TGCAGTGCTAGACGAGGGCTTGAGCAGTTCTTC. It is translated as CSARRGLEQFF.

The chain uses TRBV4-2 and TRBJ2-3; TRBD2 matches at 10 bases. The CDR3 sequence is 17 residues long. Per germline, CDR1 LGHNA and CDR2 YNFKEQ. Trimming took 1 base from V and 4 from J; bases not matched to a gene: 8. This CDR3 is CASSQAEGLAVSDTQYF. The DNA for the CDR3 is TGTGCCAGCAGCCAAGCAGAAGGACTAGCGGTTTCAGATACGCAGTATTTT.

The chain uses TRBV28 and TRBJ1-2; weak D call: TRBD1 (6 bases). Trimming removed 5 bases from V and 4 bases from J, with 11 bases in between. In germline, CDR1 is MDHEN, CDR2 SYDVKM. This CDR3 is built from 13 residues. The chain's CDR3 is CASSKTGVYGYTF. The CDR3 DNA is TGTGCCAGCAGTAAGACAGGAGTCTATGGCTACACCTTC.